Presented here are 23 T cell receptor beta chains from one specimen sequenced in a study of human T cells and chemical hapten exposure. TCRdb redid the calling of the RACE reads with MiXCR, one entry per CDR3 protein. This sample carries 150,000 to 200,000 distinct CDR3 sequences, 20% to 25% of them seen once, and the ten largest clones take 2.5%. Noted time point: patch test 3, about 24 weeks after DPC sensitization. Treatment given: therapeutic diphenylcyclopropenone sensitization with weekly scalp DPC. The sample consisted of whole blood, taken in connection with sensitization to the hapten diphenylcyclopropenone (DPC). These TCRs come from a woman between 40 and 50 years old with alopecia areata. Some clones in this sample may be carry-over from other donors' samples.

The CDR3 DNA reads as TGCAGTGCTAGAACGTCGGGACGAGCATTTGAGCAGTTCTTC. It encodes CSARTSGRAFEQFF. The chain combines TRBV20-1 with TRBJ2-1; D might be TRBD1 or TRBD2, each matching 5 bases. Trimming took 2 bases from V and 9 from J, leaving 17 bases between them. The CDR3 consists of 14 residues. The germline CDR1 and CDR2 sequences are DFQATT and SNEGSKA (reference sequence).

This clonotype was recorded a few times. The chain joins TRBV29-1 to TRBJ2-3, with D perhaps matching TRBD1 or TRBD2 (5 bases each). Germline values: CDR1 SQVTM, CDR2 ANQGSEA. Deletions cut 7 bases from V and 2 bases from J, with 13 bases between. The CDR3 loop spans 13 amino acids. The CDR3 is CSGGTDNTDTQYF. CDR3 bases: TGCAGCGGGGGGACGGACAACACAGATACGCAGTATTTT.

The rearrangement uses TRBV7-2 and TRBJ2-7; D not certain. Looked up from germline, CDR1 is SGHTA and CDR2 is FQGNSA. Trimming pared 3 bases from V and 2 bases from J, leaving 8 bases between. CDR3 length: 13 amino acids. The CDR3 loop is CASSLPQTYEQYF. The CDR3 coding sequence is TGTGCCAGCAGCTTGCCGCAGACCTACGAGCAGTACTTC.

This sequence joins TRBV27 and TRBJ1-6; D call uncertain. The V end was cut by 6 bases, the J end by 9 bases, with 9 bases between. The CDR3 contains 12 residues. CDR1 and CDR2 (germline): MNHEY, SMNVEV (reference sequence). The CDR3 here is CASSPNGSPLHF. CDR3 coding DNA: TGTGCCAGCAGCCCCAATGGTTCACCCCTCCACTTT.

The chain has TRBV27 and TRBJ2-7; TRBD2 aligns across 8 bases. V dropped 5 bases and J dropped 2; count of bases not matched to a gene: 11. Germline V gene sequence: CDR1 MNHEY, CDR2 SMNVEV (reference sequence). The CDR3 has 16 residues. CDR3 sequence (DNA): TGTGCCAGCAGTCCCCACTCCAGCGGGAGCCCCTACGAGCAGTACTTC. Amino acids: CASSPHSSGSPYEQYF.

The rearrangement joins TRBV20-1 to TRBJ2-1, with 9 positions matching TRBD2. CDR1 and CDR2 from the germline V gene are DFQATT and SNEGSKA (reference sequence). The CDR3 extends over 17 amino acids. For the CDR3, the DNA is TGCAGGGCCCCATTAGCGGGGGTTGAAGGGGCGGACAATGAGCAGTTCTTC. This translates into CRAPLAGVEGADNEQFF.

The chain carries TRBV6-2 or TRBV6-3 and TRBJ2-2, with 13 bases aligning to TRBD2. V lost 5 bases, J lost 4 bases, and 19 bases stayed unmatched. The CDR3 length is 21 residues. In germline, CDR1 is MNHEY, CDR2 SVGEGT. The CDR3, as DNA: TGTGCCAGCAGTCATTCCGACCTTACTAGCGGGAGGGCCCTCCGCACCGGGGAGCTGTTTTTT. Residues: CASSHSDLTSGRALRTGELFF.

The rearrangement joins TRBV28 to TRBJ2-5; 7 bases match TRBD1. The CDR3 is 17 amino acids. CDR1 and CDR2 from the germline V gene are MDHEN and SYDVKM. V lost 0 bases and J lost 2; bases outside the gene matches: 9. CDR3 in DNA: TGTGCCAGCAGTTTATGGGGACCGGGACAGAGACAAGAGACCCAGTACTTC. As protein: CASSLWGPGQRQETQYF.

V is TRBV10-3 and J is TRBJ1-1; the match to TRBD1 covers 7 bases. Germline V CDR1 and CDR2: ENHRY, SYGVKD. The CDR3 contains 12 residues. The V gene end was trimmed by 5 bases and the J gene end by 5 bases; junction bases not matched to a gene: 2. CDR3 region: CAISFRGTEAFF. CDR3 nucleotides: TGTGCCATCAGTTTCAGGGGGACTGAAGCTTTCTTT.

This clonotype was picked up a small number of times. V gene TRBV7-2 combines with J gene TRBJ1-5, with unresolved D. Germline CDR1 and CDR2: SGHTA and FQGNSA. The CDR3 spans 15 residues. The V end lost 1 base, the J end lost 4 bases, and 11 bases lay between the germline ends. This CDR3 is CASSLVGSSNQPQHF. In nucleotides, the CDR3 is TGTGCCAGCAGCTTAGTGGGGAGCTCTAATCAGCCCCAGCATTTT.

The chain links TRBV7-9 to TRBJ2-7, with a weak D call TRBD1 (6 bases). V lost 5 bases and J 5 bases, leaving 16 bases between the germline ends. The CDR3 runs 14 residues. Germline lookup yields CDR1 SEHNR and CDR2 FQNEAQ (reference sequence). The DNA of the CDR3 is TGTGCCAGCAGCCCAGAGACAGGAACCCACGAGCAGTACTTC. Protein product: CASSPETGTHEQYF.

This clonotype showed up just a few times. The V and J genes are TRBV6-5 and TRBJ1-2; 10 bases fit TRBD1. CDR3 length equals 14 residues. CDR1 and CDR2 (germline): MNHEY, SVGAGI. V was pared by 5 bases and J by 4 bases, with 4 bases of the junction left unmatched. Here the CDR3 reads CASSRQGAGYGYTF. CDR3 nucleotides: TGTGCCAGCAGTCGACAGGGGGCGGGCTATGGCTACACCTTC.

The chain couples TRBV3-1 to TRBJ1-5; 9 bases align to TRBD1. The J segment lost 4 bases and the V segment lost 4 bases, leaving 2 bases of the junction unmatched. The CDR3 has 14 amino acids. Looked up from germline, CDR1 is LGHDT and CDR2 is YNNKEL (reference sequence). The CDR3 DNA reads TGTGCCAGCAGCCCGACAGGGGGTAATCAGCCCCAGCATTTT. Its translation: CASSPTGGNQPQHF.

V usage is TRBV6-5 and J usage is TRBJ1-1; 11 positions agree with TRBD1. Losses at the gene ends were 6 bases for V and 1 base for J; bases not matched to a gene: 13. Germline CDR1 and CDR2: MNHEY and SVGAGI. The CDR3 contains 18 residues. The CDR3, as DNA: TGTGCCAGCAGCCAGGACAGGGGGCGAGGGGGAGGGAACACTGAAGCTTTCTTT. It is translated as CASSQDRGRGGGNTEAFF.

The CDR3 DNA follows: TGCAGTGGTCTCGGGGATAATTCACCCCTCCACTTT. Its translation is CSGLGDNSPLHF. V is TRBV20-1 and J is TRBJ1-6; no definite D call. The CDR3 length is 12 residues. The V end was cut by 7 bases, the J end by 5 bases, with 9 bases between. Germline values: CDR1 DFQATT, CDR2 SNEGSKA (reference sequence).

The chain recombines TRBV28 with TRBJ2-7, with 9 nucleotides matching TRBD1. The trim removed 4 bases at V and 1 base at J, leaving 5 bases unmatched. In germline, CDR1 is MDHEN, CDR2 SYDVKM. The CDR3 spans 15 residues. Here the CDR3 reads CASSSSGTGSYEQYF. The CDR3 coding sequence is TGTGCCAGCAGTTCGTCCGGGACAGGGTCCTACGAGCAGTACTTC.

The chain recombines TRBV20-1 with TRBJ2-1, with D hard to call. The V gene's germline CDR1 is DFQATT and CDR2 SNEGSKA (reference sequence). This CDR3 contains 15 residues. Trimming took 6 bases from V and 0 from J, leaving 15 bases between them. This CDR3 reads CSARITQSSYNEQFF. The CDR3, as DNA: TGCAGTGCCAGAATTACGCAGAGCTCCTACAATGAGCAGTTCTTC.

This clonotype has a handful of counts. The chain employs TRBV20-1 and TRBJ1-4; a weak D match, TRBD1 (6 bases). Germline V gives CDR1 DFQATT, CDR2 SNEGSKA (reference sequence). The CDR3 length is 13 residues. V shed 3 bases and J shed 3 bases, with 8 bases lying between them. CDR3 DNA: TGCAGTGCTAGGGGGGGGCCTAATGAAAAACTGTTTTTT. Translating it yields CSARGGPNEKLFF.

The CDR3 bases are TGTGCCAGCAGTTTGCAGACTAGCGGGGGTGAGCAGTTCTTC. Its translation: CASSLQTSGGEQFF. The rearrangement links TRBV12-3 or TRBV12-4 to TRBJ2-1, with 12 bases that match TRBD2. Trimming cost V 3 bases and J 9 bases; bases outside gene matches: 3. CDR3 length: 14 amino acids.

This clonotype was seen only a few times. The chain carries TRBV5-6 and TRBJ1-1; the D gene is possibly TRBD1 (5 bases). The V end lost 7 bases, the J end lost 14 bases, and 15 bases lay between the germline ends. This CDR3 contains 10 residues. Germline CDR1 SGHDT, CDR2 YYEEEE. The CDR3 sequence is CASYNHWDFF. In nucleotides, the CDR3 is TGTGCCAGCTATAATCACTGGGACTTCTTT.

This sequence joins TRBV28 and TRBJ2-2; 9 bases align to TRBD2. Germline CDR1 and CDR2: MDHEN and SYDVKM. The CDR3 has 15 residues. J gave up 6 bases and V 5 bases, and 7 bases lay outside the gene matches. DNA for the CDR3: TGTGCCAGCAGTGCATCGGGACTAGCCGCCGGGGAGCTGTTTTTT. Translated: CASSASGLAAGELFF.

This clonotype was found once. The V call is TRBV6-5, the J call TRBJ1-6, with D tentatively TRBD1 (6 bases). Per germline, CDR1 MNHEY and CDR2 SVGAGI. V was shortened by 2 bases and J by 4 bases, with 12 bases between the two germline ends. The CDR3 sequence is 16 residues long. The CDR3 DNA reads TGTGCCAGCAGTTACGGGGCAGGGGCTTATAATTCACCCCTCCACTTT. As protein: CASSYGAGAYNSPLHF.

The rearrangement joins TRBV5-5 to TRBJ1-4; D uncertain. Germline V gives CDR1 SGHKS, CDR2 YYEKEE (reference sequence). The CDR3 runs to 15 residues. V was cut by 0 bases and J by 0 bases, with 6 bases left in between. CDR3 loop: CASSLGTATNEKLFF. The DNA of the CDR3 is TGTGCCAGCAGCTTGGGGACCGCAACTAATGAAAAACTGTTTTTT.